The 26 T cell receptor beta chains below were found in one sample sequenced in a study of a mutant IDH1 vaccine in newly diagnosed glioma (dated by TCRdb to about 2021). The time point label corresponds to: week 5, during vaccination. Each vaccine dose, consisting of 300 ug of a 20-mer mutant IDH1 peptide in Montanide, was administered subcutaneously with topical imiquimod. These TCRs' antigens remain unknown. Libraries were constructed by the immunoSEQ multiplex PCR assay. TCRdb's version of the immuneACCESS table is confined to in-frame rearrangements and falls short of the full clone set. An unresolved V gene accounts for under half of the shortfall where checked; the remainder is of unknown origin. This sample is represented by about 40,000 clones; roughly 90% of them were singletons. About 2.6% of the sample goes to the ten largest clones. The starting material was PBMCs, obtained from a glioma patient whose treatment included an IDH1 peptide vaccine. The receptor set was obtained from a man aged 45-65 years with glioma.

The count of this clone is one. V is TRBV10-2 and J is TRBJ2-3; D possibly matches TRBD1 or TRBD2 (5 bases each). V shed 6 bases and J shed 1 base, with 17 bases lying between them. Germline V CDR1 and CDR2: WSHSY, SAAADI. There are 16 residues in the CDR3. The CDR3 sequence: CASRDTRRGGTDTQYF. In nucleotides, the CDR3 is TGCGCCAGCAGGGATACTAGAAGGGGTGGCACAGATACGCAGTATTTT.

DNA for the CDR3: TGTGCCAGCAGCCACGGGACTAGCGGATGGAACACCGGGGAGCTGTTTTTT. Amino acids: CASSHGTSGWNTGELFF. This chain connects TRBV2 to TRBJ2-2, with TRBD2 matching over 11 bases. This CDR3 contains 17 residues. CDR1 and CDR2 from the germline V gene are SNHLY and FYNNEI. V trimming: 6 bases; J trimming: 1 base; junction bases outside the gene matches: 7.

V gene TRBV23-1 combines with J gene TRBJ2-5; tentatively, D is TRBD1 (5 bases). TRBV23-1 carries the ORF label, with uncertain function. This CDR3 has 18 residues. V was shortened by 0 bases and J by 4 bases, with 21 bases between the two germline ends. The CDR3 DNA reads as TGCGCCAGCAGTCAATCGAGCGAGACAGACGAAGTCAGAGAGACCCAGTACTTC. This gives the protein CASSQSSETDEVRETQYF.

The V and J genes are TRBV2 and TRBJ2-3, with 8 bases identical to TRBD1. The junction had 6 bases not matched to a gene; V was cut back by 2 bases and J by 5 bases. CDR1 and CDR2 from the germline V gene are SNHLY and FYNNEI. This CDR3 is built from 15 residues. The CDR3: CASSERTGRLDTQYF. DNA of the CDR3: TGTGCCAGCAGTGAAAGGACAGGGAGGTTAGATACGCAGTATTTT. Drawing the rest from reference TRBV2 and TRBJ2-3, the complete variable domain is EPEVTQTPSHQVTQMGQEVILRCVPISNHLYFYWYRQILGQKVEFLVSFYNNEISEKSEIFDDQFSVERPDGSNFTLKIRSTKLEDSAMYFCASSERTGRLDTQYFGPGTRLTVL.

This sequence joins TRBV19 and TRBJ2-7; either TRBD1 or TRBD2 may supply D (6 bases each). Germline CDR1 LNHDA, CDR2 SQIVND (reference sequence). V shed 0 bases and J shed 7 bases, with 13 bases lying between them. There are 14 residues in the CDR3. The CDR3 spells CASSIDPGAGEQYF. The CDR3 coding sequence is TGTGCCAGTAGTATAGACCCGGGGGCTGGGGAGCAGTACTTC.

This rearrangement joins TRBV9 to TRBJ2-7, with 10 bases lining up with TRBD1. Germline trimming cut 3 bases from V and 4 bases from J; bases unmatched to any gene: 10. Looked up from germline, CDR1 is SGDLS and CDR2 is YYNGEE. The CDR3 sequence is 16 residues long. Here the CDR3 DNA reads TGTGCCAGCAGCGCCGGACCACCGGGACAGGGGTACGAGCAGTACTTC. Its protein is CASSAGPPGQGYEQYF.

The V gene is TRBV9, the J gene TRBJ2-2; 8 bases are a match to TRBD2. Germline V gene data show CDR1 as SGDLS and CDR2 as YYNGEE. The ends lost 0 bases at V and 1 base at J; junction bases unmatched: 8. The CDR3 is made up of 18 amino acids. The CDR3 DNA reads TGTGCCAGCAGCGTAGGATTCAGCGGGGGTGTGAACACCGGGGAGCTGTTTTTT. Translating it yields CASSVGFSGGVNTGELFF.

The V gene is TRBV28, the J gene TRBJ1-2, with 9 bases matching TRBD1. The CDR3 runs 14 residues. V lost 3 bases to trimming and J lost 6 bases; unmatched junction nucleotides: 5. Germline CDR1 and CDR2: MDHEN and SYDVKM. The CDR3 is CASSFPGTGHGYTF. The CDR3 region has the DNA TGTGCCAGCAGTTTTCCCGGGACAGGGCATGGCTACACCTTC.

The rearrangement joins TRBV6-1 to TRBJ2-3; 14 bases map to TRBD2. This CDR3 region has 15 residues. The V gene's germline CDR1 is MNHNS and CDR2 SASEGT. J lost 4 bases, V lost 4 bases, and 1 base had no gene match. CDR3 loop: CASSGLAGGPDTQYF. CDR3 sequence (DNA): TGTGCCAGCAGTGGACTAGCGGGAGGGCCAGATACGCAGTATTTT.

V gene TRBV6-1 combines with J gene TRBJ1-2; the match to TRBD1 covers 8 bases. Trimming removed 2 bases from V and 7 bases from J; junction bases left unmatched: 15. The CDR3 extends over 17 amino acids. The germline V gene has CDR1 MNHNS and CDR2 SASEGT. CDR3 sequence reads: CASSERAGGGLVGGYTF. CDR3 DNA sequence: TGTGCCAGCAGTGAACGGGCAGGGGGCGGTTTGGTTGGTGGCTACACCTTC.

This chain joins TRBV5-1 and TRBJ2-3; perhaps TRBD1 as D (6 bases). Trimming removed 0 bases at V and 3 bases at J, with 8 bases between. Germline V gene lookup returns CDR1 SGHRS and CDR2 YFSETQ. This CDR3 comprises 14 residues. CDR3 bases: TGCGCCAGCAGCTTGGACCAGGGGACAGATACGCAGTATTTT. Amino acid sequence: CASSLDQGTDTQYF.

J is TRBJ1-2 and V is TRBV4-1; 8 nucleotides line up with TRBD1. CDR3 length: 16 amino acids. V dropped 1 base and J dropped 0; count of bases not matched to a gene: 4. The germline V gene encodes CDR1 MGHRA and CDR2 YSYEKL. The DNA of the CDR3 is TGCGCCAGCAGCCAAGCCGGGACAGGCTCTAACTATGGCTACACCTTC. Amino acid sequence: CASSQAGTGSNYGYTF.

V usage is TRBV29-1 and J usage is TRBJ1-2; the match to TRBD1 covers 8 bases. Germline lookup yields CDR1 SQVTM and CDR2 ANQGSEA. The CDR3 has 17 amino acids. After removal of 0 bases from V and 9 bases from J, the junction contained 18 bases not matched to a gene. The CDR3 region has the DNA TGCAGCGTTGAAGATCGGTCAGGGGGCTGGCCCGATGTAAGCTACACCTTC. This sequence encodes CSVEDRSGGWPDVSYTF. The entire variable domain, with the rest obtained from reference TRBV29-1 and TRBJ1-2, is as follows: SAVISQKPSRDICQRGTSLTIQCQVDSQVTMMFWYRQQPGQSLTLIATANQGSEATYESGFVIDKFPISRPNLTFSTLTVSNMSPEDSSIYLCSVEDRSGGWPDVSYTFGSGTRLTVV.

This rearrangement joins TRBV9 to TRBJ2-3; D possibly uses TRBD1 or TRBD2 (5 bases each). CDR3 length: 17 residues. V shed 4 bases and J shed 4 bases, with 22 bases lying between them. Germline V lookup: CDR1 SGDLS, CDR2 YYNGEE. CDR3 in amino acids: CASSLLGHPLEADTQYF. As DNA, the CDR3 is TGTGCCAGCAGCCTCCTTGGACATCCCCTGGAGGCAGATACGCAGTATTTT.

This sequence joins TRBV5-5 and TRBJ1-1, with 9 bases identical to TRBD1. Germline V gene data show CDR1 as SGHKS and CDR2 as YYEKEE (reference sequence). The CDR3 loop spans 14 amino acids. V lost 6 bases, J lost 0 bases, and 3 bases stayed unmatched. CDR3 residues: CASINRGLNTEAFF. CDR3 coding DNA: TGTGCCAGCATAAACAGGGGGCTGAACACTGAAGCTTTCTTT.

CDR3 protein: CASSISDRGWTDTQYF. CDR3 DNA sequence: TGTGCCAGTAGTATCTCCGACAGGGGCTGGACAGATACGCAGTATTTT. This rearrangement joins TRBV19 to TRBJ2-3, with 8 bases aligning to TRBD1. CDR1 is LNHDA, CDR2 SQIVND, per germline (reference sequence). Trimming cost V 3 bases and J 3 bases; bases outside gene matches: 8. The CDR3 has 16 residues.

The V call is TRBV6-5, the J call TRBJ2-5; 8 bases fit TRBD1. The germline gives CDR1 MNHEY, CDR2 SVGAGI. V gave up 6 bases and J gave up 4 bases; unmatched junction bases: 7. The CDR3 has 14 residues. CDR3 DNA: TGTGCCAGCAGGAGAACAGGGGGGTTAGAGACCCAGTACTTC. Its translation: CASRRTGGLETQYF.

This clone was seen once. The chain recombines TRBV5-1 with TRBJ1-3; D ambiguous. CDR3 length: 16 residues. Germline V gene data show CDR1 as SGHRS and CDR2 as YFSETQ. Trimming took 0 bases from V and 3 from J, leaving 13 bases between them. In nucleotides, the CDR3 is TGCGCCAGCAGCTTGGGTGGCAGCTTTTTTGGAAACACCATATATTTT. Encoded protein: CASSLGGSFFGNTIYF.

This chain connects TRBV5-1 to TRBJ1-3, with D unresolved. The germline gives CDR1 SGHRS, CDR2 YFSETQ. Trimming removed 0 bases at V and 3 bases at J, with 1 base between. The CDR3 is 12 amino acids. The CDR3 region is CASSLDGNTIYF. In nucleotides, the CDR3 is TGCGCCAGCAGCTTGGATGGAAACACCATATATTTT. Variable domain in full (rest from reference TRBV5-1 and TRBJ1-3): KAGVTQTPRYLIKTRGQQVTLSCSPISGHRSVSWYQQTPGQGLQFLFEYFSETQRNKGNFPGRFSGRQFSNSRSEMNVSTLELGDSALYLCASSLDGNTIYFGEGSWLTVV.

This clone has a single count. The genes are TRBV30 and TRBJ2-5; 7 nucleotides line up with TRBD1. Trimming removed 4 bases from V and 0 bases from J; junction bases left unmatched: 5. Germline CDR1 reads GTSNPN; CDR2 reads SVGIG (reference sequence). This CDR3 has 14 residues. In nucleotides, the CDR3 is TGTGCCTGGACCCGGGACAGCTACCAAGAGACCCAGTACTTC. This translates into CAWTRDSYQETQYF. Filled out from reference TRBV30 and TRBJ2-5, the complete variable domain reads SQTIHQWPATLVQPVGSPLSLECTVEGTSNPNLYWYRQAAGRGLQLLFYSVGIGQISSEVPQNLSASRPQDRQFILSSKKLLLSDSGFYLCAWTRDSYQETQYFGPGTRLLVL.

This chain connects TRBV27 to TRBJ1-2; D possibly corresponds to TRBD1 (6 bases). V gave up 6 bases and J gave up 6 bases, with 14 bases separating them. Germline V CDR1 and CDR2: MNHEY, SMNVEV (reference sequence). The length of the CDR3 is 13 residues. CDR3 sequence (DNA): TGTGCCAGCAGAGGGGTACAGGGCGATGGCTACACCTTC. Translation: CASRGVQGDGYTF.

This clone has a handful of counts. The chain recombines TRBV29-1 with TRBJ2-1; D is uncertain. The CDR3 has 13 residues. The V and J ends lost 1 base and 6 bases respectively, with 10 bases between them. Germline CDR1 SQVTM, CDR2 ANQGSEA. The CDR3 protein is CSVEATRFNEQFF. CDR3 nucleotides: TGCAGCGTTGAAGCTACCAGGTTCAATGAGCAGTTCTTC.

The chain combines TRBV11-2 with TRBJ1-4; unclear D gene. This CDR3 is built from 11 residues. The germline CDR1 and CDR2 sequences are SGHAT and FQNNGV. Trimming removed 6 bases at V and 5 bases at J, with 4 bases between. CDR3 sequence: CASRTNEKLFF. For the CDR3, the DNA is TGTGCCAGCAGAACGAATGAAAAACTGTTTTTT.

The chain carries TRBV7-8 and TRBJ2-7; 9 bases are shared with TRBD1. There are 14 residues in the CDR3. With V trimmed by 5 bases and J by 5 bases, 7 bases remained unmatched. Per germline, CDR1 SGHVS and CDR2 FQNEAQ. In DNA, the CDR3 is TGTGCCAGCAGCCTATTCCGGGACAGGGACGAGCAGTACTTC. Amino acid sequence: CASSLFRDRDEQYF.

This clone was recorded a few times. The chain recombines TRBV6-6 with TRBJ1-1; D unresolved. CDR3 length: 13 residues. Germline loops: CDR1 MNHNY, CDR2 SVGAGI (reference sequence). V was trimmed by 7 bases and J by 5 bases, leaving 14 bases between them. CDR3 residues: CASTNAPGTEAFF. CDR3 sequence (DNA): TGTGCCAGCACCAACGCCCCGGGGACTGAAGCTTTCTTT.

V is TRBV19 and J is TRBJ1-3; D call uncertain. V was shortened by 0 bases and J by 4 bases, with 7 bases between the two germline ends. The V gene's germline CDR1 is LNHDA and CDR2 SQIVND (reference sequence). The CDR3 has 14 amino acids. CDR3 residues: CASSIEARGNTIYF. CDR3 coding DNA: TGTGCCAGTAGTATAGAAGCGAGGGGAAACACCATATATTTT.